Listed below are T cell receptor beta chains from one sample, sequenced in a study of blood T cell repertoires in COVID-19. Profiled with immunoSEQ multiplex PCR; TCRdb holds only in-frame clones, not every one. The profile shows about 140,000 clones, 75% to 85% of them singletons. Sequenced: peripheral blood. The receptors originated from a woman older than 75 with acute or convalescent COVID-19. Each CDR3 is given with its conserved first and last residue. D genes are given only for firm matches. Size values are once, few and many counts, or a class for expanded clones, and some rows have none.

size: few; J: TRBJ1-1; V: TRBV9; D: -; CDR3: CASSASRGVGGAFF; DNA: TGTGCCAGCAGCGCCAGCCGTGGGGTGGGAGGAGCTTTCTTT
size: -; J: TRBJ2-7; V: TRBV5-6; D: -; CDR3: CASSFGGPYSYEQYF; DNA: TGTGCCAGCAGCTTTGGGGGCCCCTACTCCTACGAGCAGTACTTC
size: -; J: TRBJ2-5; V: TRBV20-1; D: TRBD2; CDR3: CSDGTSETQYF; DNA: TGCAGTGATGGGACTAGTGAGACCCAGTACTTC
size: -; J: TRBJ1-2; V: TRBV7-9; D: TRBD1; CDR3: CASSLDRGIDF; DNA: TGTGCCAGCAGCTTAGACAGGGGGATTGACTTC
size: -; J: TRBJ2-7; V: TRBV7-2; D: TRBD2; CDR3: CASSLAGRAAEQYF; DNA: TGTGCCAGCAGCTTGGCCGGGAGGGCCGCCGAGCAGTACTTC
size: -; J: TRBJ2-3; V: TRBV7-2; D: TRBD2; CDR3: CASSLVASGGAGTDTQYF; DNA: TGTGCCAGCAGCTTAGTGGCTAGCGGGGGGGCCGGCACAGATACGCAGTATTTT
size: -; J: TRBJ2-7; V: TRBV5-1; D: -; CDR3: CASSPTGGSYEQYF; DNA: TGCGCCAGCAGCCCGACCGGGGGCTCCTACGAGCAGTACTTC
size: -; J: TRBJ2-7; V: TRBV5-6; D: -; CDR3: CASSWTGLPYEQYF; DNA: TGTGCCAGCAGCTGGACGGGACTGCCCTACGAGCAGTACTTC
size: -; J: TRBJ1-1; V: TRBV27; D: -; CDR3: CASGTGRQGNTEAFF; DNA: TGTGCCAGCGGTACGGGCCGCCAGGGGAACACTGAAGCTTTCTTT
size: -; J: TRBJ2-7; V: TRBV28; D: TRBD1; CDR3: CASSSGQGAKEQYF; DNA: TGTGCCAGCAGTTCGGGACAGGGGGCGAAAGAGCAGTACTTC
size: -; J: TRBJ1-5; V: TRBV28; D: TRBD1; CDR3: CASSFLDRVGQPQHF; DNA: TGTGCCAGCAGTTTTTTGGACAGGGTGGGTCAGCCCCAGCATTTT
size: -; J: TRBJ1-5; V: TRBV7-8; D: -; CDR3: CASSLDSRAVVPQHF; DNA: TGTGCCAGCAGCTTAGACAGCCGAGCGGTGGTGCCCCAGCATTTT
size: -; J: TRBJ2-7; V: TRBV27; D: TRBD1; CDR3: CASSLGTGQGYEQYF; DNA: TGTGCCAGCAGTCTAGGGACAGGCCAGGGGTACGAGCAGTACTTC
size: -; J: TRBJ1-5; V: TRBV12-5; D: TRBD1; CDR3: CASGLVRDGTVSHSNQPQHF; DNA: TGTGCTAGTGGTTTGGTACGAGATGGGACAGTTAGTCATAGCAATCAGCCCCAGCATTTT
size: -; J: TRBJ1-2; V: TRBV6-6; D: TRBD1; CDR3: CASSFDGQGEVYYGGYGYTF; DNA: TGTGCCAGCAGCTTCGATGGACAGGGCGAGGTGTATTACGGGGGCTATGGCTACACCTTC
size: -; J: TRBJ2-3; V: TRBV10-3; D: TRBD2; CDR3: CATKRGLGTDTQYF; DNA: TGTGCCACCAAGCGGGGATTAGGCACAGATACGCAGTATTTT
size: -; J: TRBJ1-3; V: TRBV2; D: -; CDR3: CASSEGHPIAGNTIYF; DNA: TGTGCCAGCAGCGAGGGACACCCGATAGCTGGAAACACCATATATTTT
size: -; J: TRBJ2-1; V: TRBV19; D: -; CDR3: CASSRDTSLDEQFF; DNA: TGTGCCAGTTCGAGGGATACAAGTCTCGATGAGCAGTTCTTC
size: -; J: TRBJ1-2; V: TRBV5-1; D: -; CDR3: CASSPTPNYGYTF; DNA: TGCGCCAGCAGCCCAACACCGAACTATGGCTACACCTTC
size: few; J: TRBJ1-1; V: TRBV5-4; D: TRBD1; CDR3: CASSLVGRGRGTEAFF; DNA: TGTGCCAGCAGCTTGGTCGGCAGGGGGCGCGGCACTGAAGCTTTCTTT
size: -; J: TRBJ2-7; V: TRBV5-1; D: TRBD1; CDR3: CASSNPGTGLNEQYF; DNA: TGCGCCAGCAGCAACCCCGGGACAGGGTTAAACGAGCAGTACTTC
size: -; J: TRBJ1-1; V: TRBV4-1; D: -; CDR3: CASSHAWGGTEAFF; DNA: TGCGCCAGCAGCCACGCCTGGGGGGGCACTGAAGCTTTCTTT
size: -; J: TRBJ1-3; V: TRBV15; D: -; CDR3: CATSRDRWASGNTIYF; DNA: TGTGCCACCAGCAGAGATCGATGGGCCTCTGGAAACACCATATATTTT
size: -; J: TRBJ1-2; V: TRBV3-1/TRBV3-2; D: TRBD1; CDR3: CASSGPDRGPGYTF; DNA: TGTGCCAGCAGCGGACCGGACAGGGGGCCTGGCTACACCTTC
size: -; J: TRBJ2-5; V: TRBV11-2; D: -; CDR3: CASSARGTQETQYF; DNA: TGTGCCAGCAGCGCCCGCGGGACCCAAGAGACCCAGTACTTC
size: few; J: TRBJ2-5; V: TRBV24-1; D: -; CDR3: CATSVGGGGQETQYF; DNA: TGTGCCACCAGTGTTGGGGGAGGGGGACAAGAGACCCAGTACTTC
size: once; J: TRBJ2-7; V: TRBV6-2/TRBV6-3; D: -; CDR3: CASSSWGSLLSTSGEEQYF; DNA: TGTGCCAGCAGTTCCTGGGGGAGTTTGCTCTCGACTAGTGGTGAGGAGCAGTACTTC
size: -; J: TRBJ1-2; V: TRBV29-1; D: TRBD1; CDR3: CSVVSRTGDNSYGYTF; DNA: TGCAGCGTTGTGTCTAGGACAGGGGATAATTCCTATGGCTACACCTTC
size: once; J: TRBJ2-7; V: TRBV29-1; D: -; CDR3: CSVWGSTYEQYF; DNA: TGCAGCGTATGGGGCAGCACCTACGAGCAGTACTTC
size: -; J: TRBJ1-2; V: TRBV7-9; D: TRBD1; CDR3: CASRQGEGSGGYTF; DNA: TGTGCCAGCAGACAGGGGGAGGGATCCGGTGGCTACACCTTC
size: -; J: TRBJ2-7; V: TRBV21-1; D: -; CDR3: CATNYEGAPPYEQYF; DNA: TGTGCCACCAACTATGAGGGGGCGCCTCCCTACGAGCAGTACTTC
size: -; J: TRBJ2-7; V: TRBV28; D: TRBD1; CDR3: CASGQGPYEQYF; DNA: TGTGCCAGTGGACAGGGGCCCTACGAGCAGTACTTC
size: once; J: TRBJ2-7; V: TRBV4-2; D: -; CDR3: CASSQVGRVVGEQYF; DNA: TGTGCCAGCAGCCAAGTAGGCAGGGTGGTTGGGGAGCAGTACTTC